The entry below gives a single TCR beta chain sequence along with its context. Its antigen is as yet unknown. The data were taken from a study of vaccination and CD4 T cells after COVID-19. An Oncomine TCR Beta short-read assay was used to sequence the DNA from cultured CD4+ T cells. Using the QIAamp micro DNA kit, genomic DNA was extracted from the CD4+ T cells that had been cultured. One entry per CDR3 protein, called by TCRdb with MiXCR from the PCR reads. The repertoire consists of 12,000 to 15,000 distinct CDR3 sequences, with roughly 60% occurring once and the leading ten covering approximately 15%. Trimming shortened V by 4 bases and J by 2 bases, and 8 bases separated the two germline ends. Looked up from germline, CDR1 is LNHDA and CDR2 is SQIVND (reference sequence). The length of the CDR3 is 14 residues. This sample's treatment: roughly 10-day PBMC culture with coronavirus spike peptide pools or control peptides (ViraFEST assay). Alongside about 10 IU/ml IL-2 and around 10 ug/ml peptide pools, PBMCs were cultured at about 2.2 million per well.

The V gene is TRBV19, the J gene TRBJ2-2, with a weak D call TRBD1 (6 bases). The sequencing sample was made of CD4+ T cells from blood, cultured in vitro. This receptor was obtained from a human donor who had recovered from COVID-19. CDR3 loop: CASSRQVNTGELFF. Here the CDR3 DNA reads TGTGCCAGTAGTAGACAGGTCAACACCGGGGAGCTGTTTTTT.